The 27 T cell receptor beta chains listed next were all sequenced from one sample in a study of vaccination and CD4 T cells after COVID-19. No cognate antigen is known for these TCRs. The Oncomine TCR Beta short-read assay was applied to DNA of cultured CD4+ T cells. Each CDR3 protein gets one entry after TCRdb re-called the PCR reads with MiXCR. The profile shows roughly 20,000 distinct CDR3 sequences, 40% to 65% of them singletons. Treatment meaning: approximately nine-day PBMC culture with coronavirus spike peptide pools or control peptides (ViraFEST assay). Sequencing used CD4+ T cells from blood, cultured in vitro, obtained before SARS-CoV-2 vaccination. Receptors originate from a human donor who had recovered from COVID-19.

The chain uses TRBV19 and TRBJ2-4, with D perhaps matching TRBD1 (6 bases). Germline V gene sequence: CDR1 LNHDA, CDR2 SQIVND (reference sequence). V shed 4 bases and J shed 6 bases, with 16 bases lying between them. The CDR3 has 15 amino acids. The CDR3 loop is CASSNRQEVGNIQYF. CDR3 coding DNA: TGTGCCAGTAGTAATCGACAGGAGGTAGGAAACATTCAGTACTTC.

The J gene is TRBJ2-1, the V gene TRBV6-1, with D possibly being TRBD2 (5 bases). Germline CDR1 reads MNHNS; CDR2 reads SASEGT. The CDR3 is 11 residues long. The germline V and J ends were trimmed by 5 bases and 10 bases, with 9 bases remaining between them. CDR3 DNA: TGTGCCAGCAGTCGACCGGGAGAGCAGTTCTTC. Amino acids: CASSRPGEQFF.

The chain has TRBV6-2 or TRBV6-3 and TRBJ1-5, with D unclear. CDR1 and CDR2 from the germline V gene are MNHEY and SVGEGT. CDR3 length equals 14 residues. V lost 0 bases and J 5 bases, leaving 8 bases between the germline ends. CDR3 sequence (DNA): TGTGCCAGCAGTTACTCCTTAAGGTATCAGCCCCAGCATTTT. Its protein is CASSYSLRYQPQHF.

The chain recombines TRBV6-1 with TRBJ2-3; D uncertain. Germline V gene data show CDR1 as MNHNS and CDR2 as SASEGT. Trimming left V 5 bases short and J 4 bases short, with 7 bases between. CDR3 length: 12 amino acids. CDR3 amino acids: CASSPASDTQYF. CDR3 nucleotide sequence: TGTGCCAGCAGTCCGGCGTCAGATACGCAGTATTTT.

The V call is TRBV28, the J call TRBJ2-1; 13 bases line up with TRBD2. The CDR3 totals 15 residues. Trimming took 6 bases from V and 8 from J; bases not matched to a gene: 7. Germline-derived CDR1 and CDR2 are MDHEN and SYDVKM. Written as DNA, the CDR3 is TGTGCCAGCAGCCGGAGACTAGCGGGAGGCTATGAGCAGTTCTTC. This encodes CASSRRLAGGYEQFF.

This sequence joins TRBV7-9 and TRBJ2-5; TRBD2 matches at 7 bases. CDR3 length: 16 amino acids. With 5 bases clipped from V and 5 bases from J, the junction kept 14 bases outside the gene matches. Germline lookup yields CDR1 SEHNR and CDR2 FQNEAQ (reference sequence). The CDR3: CASSPSRGGVRETQYF. The DNA of the CDR3 is TGTGCCAGCAGCCCGTCGCGGGGAGGGGTCCGGGAGACCCAGTACTTC.

The V gene is TRBV25-1, the J gene TRBJ1-2; D gene uncertain. The CDR3 loop spans 14 amino acids. V was trimmed by 3 bases and J by 8 bases, leaving 16 bases between them. Germline-derived CDR1 and CDR2 are MGHDK and SYGVNS. CDR3 region: CASSEPGRNRGYTF. Here the CDR3 DNA reads TGTGCCAGCAGTGAGCCTGGACGGAATCGGGGCTACACCTTC.

In regard to this clonotype: Its ends do not fully match the called genes, so a read error is possible. V gene TRBV6-5 combines with J gene TRBJ1-6; a weak D match, TRBD1 (5 bases). Germline values: CDR1 MNHEY, CDR2 SVGAGI. The CDR3 loop spans 14 amino acids. The CDR3 bases are TGTGCCAGCAGTTACTCGGGGGATAATTCATCCCTCCACTTT. Translated: CASSYSGDNSSLHF.

The chain couples TRBV15 to TRBJ1-2; 11 nucleotides align to TRBD1. The J segment lost 6 bases and the V segment lost 1 base, leaving 7 bases of the junction unmatched. Germline values: CDR1 LNHNV, CDR2 YYDKDF (reference sequence). The CDR3 covers 16 residues. The CDR3 here is CATSRARDRGVDGYTF. The CDR3 coding sequence is TGTGCCACCAGCAGAGCTCGGGACAGGGGGGTCGATGGCTACACCTTC.

This clonotype has a handful of counts. The gene calls are TRBV20-1 and TRBJ2-5; 8 bases map to TRBD2. Germline CDR1 and CDR2: DFQATT and SNEGSKA (reference sequence). The J segment lost 7 bases and the V segment lost 3 bases, leaving 1 base of the junction unmatched. There are 11 residues in the CDR3. The CDR3: CSASGGGTQYF. CDR3 coding DNA: TGCAGTGCTAGCGGGGGGGGGACCCAGTACTTC.

This clonotype was found a few times. This chain uses TRBV20-1 with TRBJ1-5, with D unresolved. CDR1 is DFQATT, CDR2 SNEGSKA, per germline (reference sequence). V lost 1 base and J 5 bases, leaving 9 bases between the germline ends. This CDR3 contains 13 residues. CDR3 bases: TGCAGTGCTAGAGGGACGACGGATCAGCCCCAGCATTTT. Amino acids: CSARGTTDQPQHF.

Only a few counts were recorded for this clonotype. This chain links TRBV20-1 with TRBJ2-7; TRBD1 agrees at 7 bases. The germline V gene encodes CDR1 DFQATT and CDR2 SNEGSKA (reference sequence). The CDR3 has 13 amino acids. V trimming: 5 bases; J trimming: 0 bases; junction bases outside the gene matches: 4. Here the CDR3 reads CSAGRDSSYEQYF. In nucleotides, the CDR3 is TGCAGTGCTGGTCGGGACAGCTCCTACGAGCAGTACTTC.

The chain employs TRBV27 and TRBJ2-1; D is possibly TRBD1 (5 bases). The CDR3 is made up of 17 amino acids. Germline CDR1 and CDR2: MNHEY and SMNVEV (reference sequence). The V gene lost 1 base and the J gene lost 0 bases, with 13 bases spanning the gap. CDR3 sequence: CASSLFQGMSSYNEQFF. CDR3 DNA: TGTGCCAGCAGTTTATTTCAGGGAATGAGCTCCTACAATGAGCAGTTCTTC.

This clonotype has a handful of counts. The chain uses TRBV7-8 and TRBJ1-3; D call uncertain. Trimming removed 4 bases from V and 3 bases from J, with 13 bases in between. From germline, CDR1 is SGHVS and CDR2 FQNEAQ. This CDR3 is 15 amino acids long. The CDR3 nucleotides read TGTGCCAGCAGCTCAACTATATGGAGTGGAAACACCATATATTTT. It codes for CASSSTIWSGNTIYF. Complete variable domain (other parts from reference TRBV7-8 and TRBJ1-3): GAGVSQSPRYKVAKRGQDVALRCDPISGHVSLFWYQQALGQGPEFLTYFQNEAQLDKSGLPSDRFFAERPEGSVSTLKIQRTQQEDSAVYLCASSSTIWSGNTIYFGEGSWLTVV.

This clonotype was found a few times. This rearrangement joins TRBV29-1 to TRBJ1-5; tentative D call: TRBD1 (6 bases). With 6 bases removed from V and 1 base from J, the gap between germline ends came to 10 bases. The CDR3 extends over 13 amino acids. The germline V gene encodes CDR1 SQVTM and CDR2 ANQGSEA. The DNA for the CDR3 is TGCAGCGTGGGGGGCGGAAGCAATCAGCCCCAGCATTTT. Amino acid sequence: CSVGGGSNQPQHF.

V gene TRBV20-1 combines with J gene TRBJ1-5; D gene ambiguous. Germline assignment: CDR1 DFQATT and CDR2 SNEGSKA (reference sequence). The V end lost 3 bases, the J end lost 2 bases, and 20 bases lay between the germline ends. This CDR3 spans 17 amino acids. CDR3 sequence: CSASGPKTVAGNQPQHF. Written as DNA, the CDR3 is TGCAGTGCTAGTGGGCCCAAAACGGTAGCGGGCAATCAGCCCCAGCATTTT.

The chain links TRBV28 to TRBJ1-1; 9 positions match TRBD1. Germline assignment: CDR1 MDHEN and CDR2 SYDVKM. Trimming took 6 bases from V and 5 from J; bases not matched to a gene: 7. This CDR3 has 14 residues. The CDR3 bases are TGTGCCAGCAGACAGGGGGCTGGGATTACTGAAGCTTTCTTT. It specifies CASRQGAGITEAFF.

The chain combines TRBV6-1 with TRBJ2-5; 11 bases line up with TRBD2. The CDR3 has 16 residues. After removal of 3 bases from V and 4 bases from J, the junction contained 7 bases not matched to a gene. Germline V lookup: CDR1 MNHNS, CDR2 SASEGT. This CDR3 reads CASSEVAGGVGETQYF. CDR3 in DNA: TGTGCCAGCAGTGAGGTAGCGGGAGGGGTCGGAGAGACCCAGTACTTC.

This sequence joins TRBV7-8 and TRBJ1-2; D is perhaps TRBD1 (5 bases). The V gene's germline CDR1 is SGHVS and CDR2 FQNEAQ. The CDR3 extends over 12 amino acids. Trimming took 5 bases from V and 8 from J, leaving 12 bases between them. The CDR3 loop is CASSPTAAGYTF. CDR3 in DNA: TGTGCCAGCAGCCCGACAGCGGCCGGCTACACCTTC.

This clonotype turned up a few times. The V gene is TRBV10-3, the J gene TRBJ2-7; either TRBD1 or TRBD2 may supply D (5 bases each). The CDR3 extends over 13 amino acids. Germline V CDR1 and CDR2: ENHRY, SYGVKD. The ends were cut back, 8 bases at V and 0 bases at J, with 11 bases in the middle. This CDR3 is CAISGTDSYEQYF. DNA for the CDR3: TGTGCCATCTCCGGGACGGACTCCTACGAGCAGTACTTC.

The chain carries TRBV11-1 and TRBJ2-5; 9 bases agree with TRBD1. This CDR3 has 14 residues. Germline CDR1 reads SGHAT; CDR2 reads FQDESV (reference sequence). V shed 4 bases, J shed 5 bases, and the junction held 5 bases outside the gene matches. CDR3 nucleotide sequence: TGTGCCAGCAGCTCCACAGGGGGCTGGGAGACCCAGTACTTC. It yields the protein CASSSTGGWETQYF.

A few counts support this clonotype. The chain has TRBV7-8 and TRBJ1-5; the D is unclear. The CDR3 sequence is 14 residues long. Trimming left V 6 bases short and J 1 base short, with 10 bases between. The germline CDR1 and CDR2 sequences are SGHVS and FQNEAQ. Here the CDR3 reads CASRGALSNQPQHF. For the CDR3, the DNA is TGTGCCAGCAGGGGCGCGTTGAGCAATCAGCCCCAGCATTTT.

The chain joins TRBV27 to TRBJ2-3; D ambiguous. V was cut by 4 bases and J by 3 bases, with 8 bases left in between. This CDR3 is built from 13 residues. CDR1 and CDR2 from the germline V gene are MNHEY and SMNVEV (reference sequence). The CDR3 is CASSSHGTDTQYF. In nucleotides, the CDR3 is TGTGCCAGCAGTTCGCATGGGACAGATACGCAGTATTTT.

This sequence joins TRBV28 and TRBJ1-5; 8 bases align to TRBD1. CDR1 is MDHEN, CDR2 SYDVKM, per germline. This CDR3 contains 17 residues. V shed 6 bases, J shed 0 bases, and the junction held 10 bases outside the gene matches. For the CDR3, the DNA is TGTGCCAGCAGGGGGCCGGGACAGGAGTATAGCAATCAGCCCCAGCATTTT. Residues: CASRGPGQEYSNQPQHF.

The chain carries TRBV15 and TRBJ1-1; a possible D gene is TRBD1 (6 bases). V was cut by 3 bases and J by 3 bases, with 8 bases left in between. In germline, CDR1 is LNHNV, CDR2 YYDKDF (reference sequence). This CDR3 spans 13 amino acids. The CDR3 coding sequence is TGTGCCACCAGCAGGAGGGGGTACACTGAAGCTTTCTTT. It translates to CATSRRGYTEAFF. Drawing the rest from reference TRBV15 and TRBJ1-1, the complete variable domain is DAMVIQNPRYQVTQFGKPVTLSCSQTLNHNVMYWYQQKSSQAPKLLFHYYDKDFNNEADTPDNFQSRRPNTSFCFLDIRSPGLGDTAMYLCATSRRGYTEAFFGQGTRLTVV.

This chain connects TRBV19 to TRBJ2-6, with 8 bases identical to TRBD1. CDR1 and CDR2 (germline): LNHDA, SQIVND (reference sequence). The CDR3 length is 16 residues. V trimming: 8 bases; J trimming: 0 bases; junction bases outside the gene matches: 6. CDR3 region: CASLGTGLSGANVLTF. CDR3 bases: TGTGCCAGTTTGGGGACAGGCCTCTCTGGGGCCAACGTCCTGACTTTC.

This clonotype was counted between two and nine times. The chain links TRBV20-1 to TRBJ1-5; D is possibly TRBD1 (5 bases). The V and J ends lost 6 bases and 7 bases respectively, with 16 bases between them. Germline values: CDR1 DFQATT, CDR2 SNEGSKA (reference sequence). CDR3 length: 13 amino acids. Here the CDR3 reads CSAPKGGDQPQHF. The CDR3 DNA reads TGCAGTGCCCCAAAAGGCGGGGACCAGCCCCAGCATTTT.